One sample yielded the 32 T cell receptor beta chains listed below, sequenced in a study of T-cell reconstitution after alpha-beta-depleted transplantation in children. Preparation of the TCRbeta library was carried out with unique molecular identifiers. Via MiXCR, TCRdb re-called the PCR reads, giving one row per CDR3 protein. The sample has approximately 70,000 distinct CDR3 sequences; 4% to 5% are singletons. This material consisted of PBMCs, mostly from graft donor cells, taken 180 days after TCRalphabeta/CD19-depleted stem cell transplant. Receptors were obtained from a boy younger than two who had a stem cell transplant for acute myeloid leukemia, so the T cells may come from the graft donor.

Many counts were recorded for this clonotype. The chain joins TRBV18 to TRBJ2-1, with a possible D match to TRBD2 (5 bases). With 3 bases removed from V and 3 bases from J, the gap between germline ends came to 6 bases. Germline assignment: CDR1 KGHSH and CDR2 LQKENI. This CDR3 comprises 13 residues. The CDR3 DNA reads as TGTGCCAGCTCACCGGCGGGCTACAATGAGCAGTTCTTC. This gives the protein CASSPAGYNEQFF.

In its sample, this clonotype was seen many times. The chain joins TRBV6-2 or TRBV6-3 to TRBJ2-3, with 7 bases lining up with TRBD2. Germline lookup yields CDR1 MNHEY and CDR2 SVGEGT. The CDR3 sequence is 18 residues long. The trim removed 5 bases at V and 2 bases at J, leaving 16 bases unmatched. CDR3 loop: CASSPGERGMPFTDTQYF. In nucleotides, the CDR3 is TGTGCCAGCAGTCCCGGGGAGCGGGGAATGCCTTTCACAGATACGCAGTATTTT.

This clonotype occurred many times. The rearrangement uses TRBV29-1 and TRBJ1-2; the match to TRBD1 covers 10 bases. V was clipped by 8 bases and J by 3 bases; unmatched bases: 9. CDR3 length: 14 residues. The V gene's germline CDR1 is SQVTM and CDR2 ANQGSEA. CDR3 amino acids: CSSYRDRGYYGYTF. As DNA, the CDR3 is TGCAGCTCGTACCGGGACAGGGGCTACTATGGCTACACCTTC. The variable domain in full, completed from reference TRBV29-1 and TRBJ1-2, reads SAVISQKPSRDICQRGTSLTIQCQVDSQVTMMFWYRQQPGQSLTLIATANQGSEATYESGFVIDKFPISRPNLTFSTLTVSNMSPEDSSIYLCSSYRDRGYYGYTFGSGTRLTVV.

This clonotype was recorded many times. This chain joins TRBV7-9 and TRBJ2-3; D is undetermined. The germline V gene encodes CDR1 SEHNR and CDR2 FQNEAQ (reference sequence). V lost 2 bases and J lost 2, with 8 bases in between. The CDR3 totals 14 residues. CDR3 loop: CASSLSRSTDTQYF. Here the CDR3 DNA reads TGTGCCAGCAGCTTATCCAGGTCCACAGATACGCAGTATTTT.

This clonotype was seen repeatedly, ten times or more. V is TRBV12-5 and J is TRBJ2-5; 11 nucleotides match TRBD2. The CDR3 totals 16 residues. Trimming cost V 5 bases and J 2 bases; bases outside gene matches: 7. CDR1 LGHNT and CDR2 FRNRAP come from the germline V gene. The CDR3 region has the DNA TGTGCTAGTGGTCCTCCCTTAGCGGGGGGGCAAGAGACCCAGTACTTC. This translates into CASGPPLAGGQETQYF.

Regarding this clonotype: This may stem from a read error, because a much larger clone lies one nucleotide away. This sequence joins TRBV20-1 and TRBJ1-4; D perhaps matches TRBD1 (5 bases). The CDR3 covers 16 residues. V lost 0 bases, J lost 0 bases, and 11 bases lay in between. The germline CDR1 and CDR2 sequences are DFQATT and SNEGSKA (reference sequence). This CDR3 reads CSARDGATPTNEKLFF. The CDR3 DNA reads as TGCAGTGCTAGAGACGGGGCAACGCCAACTAATGAAAAACTGTTTTTT.

This clonotype has a count of ten or more. The chain links TRBV29-1 to TRBJ2-7; D is unresolved. The V end lost 7 bases, the J end lost 7 bases, and 17 bases lay between the germline ends. This CDR3 region has 12 residues. Per germline, CDR1 SQVTM and CDR2 ANQGSEA. CDR3 sequence reads: CSGVANSREQYF. In DNA, the CDR3 is TGCAGCGGAGTAGCTAACAGTAGGGAGCAGTACTTC.

This clonotype was counted ten times or more. The chain uses TRBV15 and TRBJ2-5, with TRBD1 matching over 10 bases. This CDR3 comprises 16 residues. With 3 bases clipped from V and 2 bases from J, the junction kept 6 bases outside the gene matches. Germline CDR1 LNHNV, CDR2 YYDKDF (reference sequence). The DNA of the CDR3 is TGTGCCACCAGCAGTCCCGGGACAGGGGAGCAAGAGACCCAGTACTTC. Translated, it gives CATSSPGTGEQETQYF.

The table lists this clonotype with many counts. The chain links TRBV12-3 or TRBV12-4 to TRBJ2-3, with 12 bases matching TRBD2. CDR3 length equals 18 residues. The V gene end was trimmed by 5 bases and the J gene end by 5 bases; junction bases not matched to a gene: 14. CDR3 nucleotides: TGTGCCAGCAGTCTCAAGGGCCCTAGCGGGGGGGCCGTAGATACGCAGTATTTT. It specifies CASSLKGPSGGAVDTQYF.

The sample holds many counts of this clonotype. The chain is built from TRBV29-1 and TRBJ2-7; D is tentatively TRBD1 or TRBD2 (5 bases each). Trimming pared 3 bases from V and 0 bases from J, leaving 12 bases between. The CDR3 spans 14 residues. Germline V gene data show CDR1 as SQVTM and CDR2 as ANQGSEA. The CDR3 reads CSVDGTVSSYEQYF. The CDR3 DNA sequence: TGCAGCGTTGATGGGACGGTAAGCTCCTACGAGCAGTACTTC.

Many counts were recorded for this clonotype. The chain links TRBV19 to TRBJ2-7; no reliable D call. The V gene lost 4 bases and the J gene lost 3 bases, with 10 bases spanning the gap. This CDR3 contains 13 residues. Germline loops: CDR1 LNHDA, CDR2 SQIVND (reference sequence). The CDR3 here is CASSKAGYYEQYF. CDR3 sequence (DNA): TGTGCCAGTAGTAAAGCTGGGTACTACGAGCAGTACTTC.

This clonotype was detected many times. The genes are TRBV9 and TRBJ1-2; TRBD1 matches 8 bases. There are 17 residues in the CDR3. V shed 4 bases, J shed 1 base, and the junction held 12 bases outside the gene matches. Germline CDR1 SGDLS, CDR2 YYNGEE. CDR3 in DNA: TGTGCCAGCAGCCTCTCGGGGACAGGAGCTAATAACTATGGCTACACCTTC. This gives the protein CASSLSGTGANNYGYTF.

This clonotype was seen many times. This sequence joins TRBV6-5 and TRBJ1-2, with 10 nucleotides matching TRBD1. CDR1 is MNHEY and CDR2 is SVGAGI in the germline V gene. V lost 2 bases and J lost 4; bases outside the gene matches: 4. The CDR3 has 15 residues. The DNA for the CDR3 is TGTGCCAGCAGTTACCGGGACAGGGGCCCCTATGGCTACACCTTC. Translated: CASSYRDRGPYGYTF.

This clonotype was detected many times. V is TRBV11-2 and J is TRBJ1-1, with 7 bases that match TRBD1. This CDR3 has 15 residues. V lost 3 bases and J lost 5; bases outside the gene matches: 9. Germline CDR1 is SGHAT and CDR2 is FQNNGV. The CDR3 coding sequence is TGTGCCAGCAGCTTCCCGTCAGGGGGGAGGACTGAAGCTTTCTTT. As protein: CASSFPSGGRTEAFF.

This clonotype has at least ten counts. The chain recombines TRBV20-1 with TRBJ1-4; a possible D gene is TRBD1 (6 bases). In germline, CDR1 is DFQATT, CDR2 SNEGSKA (reference sequence). V was clipped by 5 bases and J by 3 bases, with 16 bases between them. The CDR3 consists of 15 residues. The CDR3 region has the DNA TGCAGTGCTCCCCGGCCGGGGGCATCTAATGAAAAACTGTTTTTT. It is translated as CSAPRPGASNEKLFF.

Worth noting for this clonotype: This may be a read error, as it is one base from a much larger clone. This rearrangement joins TRBV7-8 to TRBJ2-1, with 7 bases matching TRBD1. This CDR3 has 16 amino acids. Looked up from germline, CDR1 is SGHVS and CDR2 is FQNEAQ. V shed 2 bases, J shed 12 bases, and the junction held 16 bases outside the gene matches. This chain's CDR3 is CASSLRRYRGVGRQFF. The CDR3 DNA reads TGTGCCAGCAGCTTAAGGAGGTACAGGGGCGTCGGTAGGCAGTTCTTC.

The chain combines TRBV5-4 with TRBJ1-6, with D possibly being TRBD1 (6 bases). The germline CDR1 and CDR2 sequences are SGHNT and YYREEE (reference sequence). Trimming took 3 bases from V and 11 from J, leaving 12 bases between them. This CDR3 contains 13 residues. In nucleotides, the CDR3 is TGTGCCAGCAGCTCTACAGGGACGACACCCCTCCACTTT. This encodes CASSSTGTTPLHF.

In this sample, this clonotype turned up many times. The rearrangement joins TRBV5-4 to TRBJ1-1, with TRBD1 matching 8 bases. J gave up 0 bases and V 4 bases, and 2 bases lay outside the gene matches. This CDR3 has 14 amino acids. Germline CDR1 reads SGHNT; CDR2 reads YYREEE (reference sequence). The CDR3 spells CASSLGQVNTEAFF. Here the CDR3 DNA reads TGTGCCAGCAGCCTGGGACAGGTGAACACTGAAGCTTTCTTT.

This clonotype was recorded at least ten times. The chain combines TRBV5-1 with TRBJ2-3; TRBD1 is a possible D gene (6 bases). The ends were cut back, 1 base at V and 2 bases at J, with 11 bases in the middle. Germline-derived CDR1 and CDR2 are SGHRS and YFSETQ. The CDR3 consists of 15 residues. CDR3: CASSLRGTNTDTQYF. For the CDR3, the DNA is TGCGCCAGCAGCTTGAGGGGGACCAACACAGATACGCAGTATTTT.

This clonotype was recorded many times. This rearrangement joins TRBV20-1 to TRBJ1-5, with D perhaps TRBD1 (5 bases). The germline V gene has CDR1 DFQATT and CDR2 SNEGSKA (reference sequence). Trimming stripped 3 bases from V and 7 bases from J, with 13 bases between. The CDR3 consists of 13 residues. CDR3 sequence: CSASEGTWQPQHF. The CDR3, as DNA: TGCAGTGCTAGTGAGGGGACGTGGCAGCCCCAGCATTTT.

This clonotype was observed many times. V usage is TRBV27 and J usage is TRBJ2-7, with D maybe TRBD2 (6 bases). The CDR3 is 19 residues long. Trimming cost V 4 bases and J 2 bases, with 27 bases left between them. Germline V CDR1 and CDR2: MNHEY, SMNVEV (reference sequence). The CDR3 DNA reads TGTGCCAGCAGTTACCTCCCTAACAGGTCCTCGGGGGATACCTACGAGCAGTACTTC. Amino acids: CASSYLPNRSSGDTYEQYF.

This clonotype was observed many times. The CDR3 sequence: CAWSVTLLTGEAFF. The CDR3 nucleotides are TGTGCCTGGAGTGTGACACTTCTTACGGGTGAAGCTTTCTTT. This chain joins TRBV30 and TRBJ1-1; D is undetermined. The V gene lost 0 bases and the J gene lost 7 bases, with 15 bases spanning the gap. This CDR3 has 14 amino acids. Germline CDR1 and CDR2: GTSNPN and SVGIG (reference sequence). The full variable domain, in which reference TRBV30 and TRBJ1-1 provide the parts outside the CDR3, is SQTIHQWPATLVQPVGSPLSLECTVEGTSNPNLYWYRQAAGRGLQLLFYSVGIGQISSEVPQNLSASRPQDRQFILSSKKLLLSDSGFYLCAWSVTLLTGEAFFGQGTRLTVV.

This clonotype was seen many times. V and J are TRBV4-3 and TRBJ2-2; a weak D match, TRBD1 (6 bases). CDR1 is LGHNA, CDR2 YSLEER, per germline. The V and J ends lost 0 bases and 7 bases respectively, with 9 bases between them. The CDR3 totals 14 residues. The CDR3 nucleotides read TGCGCCAGCAGCCAAGAAGAAGGGGGCGGGGAGCTGTTTTTT. This gives the protein CASSQEEGGGELFF.

This clonotype came up many times. The chain is built from TRBV12-3 or TRBV12-4 and TRBJ2-3; perhaps TRBD2 as D (6 bases). CDR3 length: 16 amino acids. Trimming took off 5 bases at V and 4 bases at J, with 19 bases between the two ends. The CDR3 region is CASSDAGREYSDTQYF. CDR3 coding DNA: TGTGCCAGCAGTGACGCTGGGCGGGAATATTCAGATACGCAGTATTTT.

This clonotype was seen only a few times. The V and J genes are TRBV12-3 or TRBV12-4 and TRBJ2-7; TRBD2 aligns across 7 bases. CDR3 length: 15 residues. Trimming at V came to 7 bases and at J to 7 bases, leaving 16 bases not matched to a gene. The CDR3 protein is CASNLPSGGKREQYF. CDR3 bases: TGTGCCAGCAACCTCCCATCGGGGGGAAAACGGGAGCAGTACTTC.

This clonotype was recorded many times. This chain links TRBV5-1 with TRBJ2-3; TRBD1 matches 11 bases. Trimming took 5 bases from V and 0 from J; bases not matched to a gene: 5. Germline V lookup: CDR1 SGHRS, CDR2 YFSETQ. The CDR3 loop spans 16 amino acids. The CDR3 bases are TGCGCCAGCAGTTGGACAGGGGGCTCAAGCACAGATACGCAGTATTTT. Amino acids: CASSWTGGSSTDTQYF.

This clonotype was seen repeatedly, ten times or more. The V and J genes are TRBV4-3 and TRBJ1-4; D is ambiguous. This CDR3 is built from 14 residues. CDR1 and CDR2 from the germline V gene are LGHNA and YSLEER. Trimming shortened V by 4 bases and J by 10 bases, and 16 bases separated the two germline ends. The CDR3: CASSPTSRYAKLFF. CDR3 coding DNA: TGCGCCAGCAGCCCCACGTCCAGATACGCAAAACTGTTTTTT.

At least ten counts were recorded for this clonotype. The chain is built from TRBV5-6 and TRBJ2-4, with no clear D. Germline CDR1 is SGHDT and CDR2 is YYEEEE. V was trimmed by 2 bases and J by 8 bases, leaving 11 bases between them. The CDR3 is made up of 13 amino acids. The CDR3 DNA follows: TGTGCCAGCAGCTTCTTGGGTCCGGACATTCAGTACTTC. Protein sequence: CASSFLGPDIQYF.

This clonotype was recorded many times. This chain links TRBV30 with TRBJ1-1, with D perhaps matching TRBD1 (6 bases). The CDR3 totals 18 residues. Germline assignment: CDR1 GTSNPN and CDR2 SVGIG (reference sequence). Trimming pared 2 bases from V and 0 bases from J, leaving 22 bases between. The CDR3 protein is CAWSRGAFISNMNTEAFF. CDR3 DNA sequence: TGTGCCTGGAGTCGGGGGGCCTTTATAAGTAATATGAACACTGAAGCTTTCTTT.

Ten or more counts support this clonotype. This sequence joins TRBV14 and TRBJ2-6; D uncertain. Trimming removed 1 base from V and 4 bases from J, with 8 bases in between. The length of the CDR3 is 15 residues. Germline-derived CDR1 and CDR2 are SGHDN and FVKESK. The chain's CDR3 is CASSQAPRGANVLTF. The DNA for the CDR3 is TGTGCCAGCAGCCAAGCCCCGCGGGGGGCCAACGTCCTGACTTTC.

Many counts were recorded for this clonotype. The V and J genes are TRBV28 and TRBJ1-4; D uncertain. The CDR3 has 15 residues. CDR1 and CDR2 from the germline V gene are MDHEN and SYDVKM. V lost 4 bases and J lost 0, with 9 bases in between. CDR3 DNA: TGTGCCAGCAGTTCCGACATTTCAACTAATGAAAAACTGTTTTTT. Residues: CASSSDISTNEKLFF. The variable domain in full, with the rest retrieved from reference TRBV28 and TRBJ1-4, is DVKVTQSSRYLVKRTGEKVFLECVQDMDHENMFWYRQDPGLGLRLIYFSYDVKMKEKGDIPEGYSVSREKKERFSLILESASTNQTSMYLCASSSDISTNEKLFFGSGTQLSVL.

At least ten counts were recorded for this clonotype. The chain couples TRBV29-1 to TRBJ2-3; 7 bases are a match to TRBD1. The CDR3 has 11 amino acids. CDR1 is SQVTM, CDR2 ANQGSEA, per germline. V was clipped by 7 bases and J by 6 bases; unmatched bases: 4. The CDR3 nucleotides read TGCAGCGCGACAGGGTTGGATACGCAGTATTTT. This translates into CSATGLDTQYF.